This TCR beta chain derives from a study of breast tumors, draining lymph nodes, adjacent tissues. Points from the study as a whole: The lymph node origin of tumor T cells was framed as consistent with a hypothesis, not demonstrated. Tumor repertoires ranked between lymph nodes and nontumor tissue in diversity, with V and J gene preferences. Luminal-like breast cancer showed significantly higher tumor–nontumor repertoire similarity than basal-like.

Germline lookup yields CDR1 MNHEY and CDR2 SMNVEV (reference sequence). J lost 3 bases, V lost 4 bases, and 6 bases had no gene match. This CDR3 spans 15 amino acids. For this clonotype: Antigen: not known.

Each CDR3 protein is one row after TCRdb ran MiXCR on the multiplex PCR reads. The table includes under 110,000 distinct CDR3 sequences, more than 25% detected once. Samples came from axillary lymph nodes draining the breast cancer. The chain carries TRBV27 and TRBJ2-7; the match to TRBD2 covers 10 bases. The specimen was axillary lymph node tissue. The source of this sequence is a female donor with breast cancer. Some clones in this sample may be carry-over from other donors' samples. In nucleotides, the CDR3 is TGTGCCAGCAGTTCCCTAGCGGGAGCTTTCTACGAGCAGTACTTC. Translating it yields CASSSLAGAFYEQYF.